This T cell receptor beta chain was sequenced for a study of T cells in Graves' hyperthyroidism and ophthalmopathy. Whole-study context: Before treatment of any kind, peripheral blood was taken at initial diagnosis.

V lost 5 bases and J lost 1, with 11 bases in between. Per germline, CDR1 SGHAT and CDR2 FQDESV (reference sequence). The CDR3 is made up of 14 amino acids. The CDR3 regions of TCR beta were amplified from RNA transcripts. HTBI primers drove first-round RT-PCR of the TCR CDR3. TCRdb used MiXCR to reprocess the multiplex PCR reads, holding one entry per CDR3 protein. The data hold some 350,000 distinct CDR3 sequences, with approximately 15% observed a single time. This clonotype showed up many times. About 10 ml of fresh peripheral blood supplied the PBMCs. The gene calls are TRBV11-1 and TRBJ1-1; tentative D call: TRBD1 (5 bases). The clonotype originates from a woman between 40 and 55 years old with Graves' ophthalmopathy. The sample comprised blood. This chain's CDR3 is CASSQNGGNTEAFF. DNA for the CDR3: TGTGCCAGCAGCCAAAATGGGGGGAACACTGAAGCTTTCTTT.